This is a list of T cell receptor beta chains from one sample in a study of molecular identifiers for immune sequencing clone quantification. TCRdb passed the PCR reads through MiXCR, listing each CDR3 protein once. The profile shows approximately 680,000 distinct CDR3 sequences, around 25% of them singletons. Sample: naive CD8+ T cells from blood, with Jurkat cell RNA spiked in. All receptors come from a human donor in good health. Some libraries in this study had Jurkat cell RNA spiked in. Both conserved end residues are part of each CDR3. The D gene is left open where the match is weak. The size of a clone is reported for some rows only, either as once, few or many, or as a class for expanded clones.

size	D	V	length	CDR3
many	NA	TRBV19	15	CASSISGLMNTEAFF
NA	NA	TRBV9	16	CASSNNPGTLNTEAFF
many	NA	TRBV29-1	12	CSVEEGTYEQYF
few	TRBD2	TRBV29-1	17	CSVEDPQTSGRFVEQFF
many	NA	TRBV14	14	CASSQPPSVHEQFF
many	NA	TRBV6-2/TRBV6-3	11	CASSYSQIYTF
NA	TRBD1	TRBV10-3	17	CAISESRVTTGDTEAFF
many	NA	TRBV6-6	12	CASSNEVTEAFF
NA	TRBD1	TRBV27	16	CASSRQGVMDTGELFF
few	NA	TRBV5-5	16	CASSLVTGTENEKLFF
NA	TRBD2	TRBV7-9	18	CASSLTGSSGSYYNEQFF
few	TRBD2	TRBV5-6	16	CASSFFGTSWADTQYF
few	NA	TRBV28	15	CASSSSPTGHTEAFF
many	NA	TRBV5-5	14	CASSPAGQNEKLFF
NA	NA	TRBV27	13	CASSYQEQETQCF
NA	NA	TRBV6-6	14	CASSRAVGDTEAFF
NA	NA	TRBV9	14	CASSVGPGAYGQYF
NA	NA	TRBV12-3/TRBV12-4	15	CASTWGGVGNQPQHF
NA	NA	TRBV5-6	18	CASSSIQEPSSYNSPLHF
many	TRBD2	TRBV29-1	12	CSVDSGRLEQYF
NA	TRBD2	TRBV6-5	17	CASSWTSGGAGTGELFF
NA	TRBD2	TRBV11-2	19	CAGSLKPGLAGVYQETQYF
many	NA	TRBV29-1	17	CSVPFPGGLTFNYGYTF
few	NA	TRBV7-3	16	CASSLRGGDYYTEAFF
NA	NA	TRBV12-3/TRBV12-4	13	CASSFDSDNEQFF
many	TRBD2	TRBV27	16	CASSFLKASGQETQYF
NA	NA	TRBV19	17	CASRIFFYNDENTEAFF
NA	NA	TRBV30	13	CAWIPGRNYGYTF
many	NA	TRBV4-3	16	CASSQTFRAFQETQYF
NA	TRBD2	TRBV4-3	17	CASSREVPGGRSGELFF
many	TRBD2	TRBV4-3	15	CASSQDRGVPSEQYF
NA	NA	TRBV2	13	CASSAQWEYEPSF
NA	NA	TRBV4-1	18	CASSRPRPSLQMNTEAFF
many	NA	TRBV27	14	CASSSLGPMDEQYF
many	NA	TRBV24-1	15	CATAFGSAVTDTQYF
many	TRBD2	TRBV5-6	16	CASSYRLAGGTDTQYF
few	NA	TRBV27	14	CASSLRGPGYGYTF
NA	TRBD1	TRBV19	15	CASSDRDSTSETQYF
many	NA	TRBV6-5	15	CASSYDPAMNTEAFF
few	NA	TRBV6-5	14	CASSPLSEFDEQFF
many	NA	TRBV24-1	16	CATSDGAGAGLHEQFF
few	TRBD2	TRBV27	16	CASSLILAGGIDTQYF
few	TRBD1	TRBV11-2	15	CASSGNDRGSYEQYF
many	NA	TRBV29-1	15	CSVEDYGNSGNTIYF
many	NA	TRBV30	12	CAWSVVGPEEFF
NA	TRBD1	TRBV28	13	CASLQRGRYEQYF
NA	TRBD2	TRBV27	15	CASSFSGRSSYEQYF
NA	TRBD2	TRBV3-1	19	CASSPFSQVTSEGTDTQYF
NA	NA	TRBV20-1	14	CSAGSNDLSYEQYF
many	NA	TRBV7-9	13	CASSKDNYNEQFF
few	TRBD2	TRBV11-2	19	CASSSGTSGRAIAKNIQYF
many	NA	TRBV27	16	CASSPSLGEAQETQYF
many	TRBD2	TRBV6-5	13	CASSYRTSDEQFF
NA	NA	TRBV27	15	CASSFWSGLTYEQYF
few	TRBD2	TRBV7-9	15	CASSAETSGEETQYF